The present T cell receptor beta chain was sequenced within a study of regulatory T cells in long-lasting Graves disease. Whole-study results and caveats: Compared with new cases, persistent Graves' patients showed reduced TCR diversity. Favoring TRBV28, TRBJ1-2 and TRBJ2-5 was a feature seen in persistent disease.

This clonotype has a count of ten or more. The antigen remains undetermined. CDR3-region Arm-PCR and iRepertoire HTBI primers produced the TCR beta libraries. TCRdb re-analysed the multiplex PCR reads in MiXCR, keeping a single row per CDR3 protein. The repertoire has about 620,000 distinct CDR3 sequences, approximately 15% of them found once; the top ten carry roughly 18%. Time point here: newly diagnosed GD, antithyroid drugs for less than 3 months. The TCR library used RNA extracted from PBMCs. Trimming shortened V by 3 bases and J by 3 bases, and 5 bases separated the two germline ends. The CDR3 is made up of 12 amino acids. Germline loops: CDR1 SNHLY, CDR2 FYNNEI. These sequences were also reported in another study, on T cells in Graves' hyperthyroidism and ophthalmopathy. That work contributes: Among clonotypes expanded in thyroid above 0.001, most were also found in blood. Ophthalmopathy, which appeared later, was predicted by the model a median 6.5 months before onset.

Sequencing used peripheral blood mononuclear cells (PBMCs), obtained at new diagnosis, from a patient treated with antithyroid drugs. This rearrangement joins TRBV2 to TRBJ2-5; D is unresolved. The TCR was taken from a woman aged 25 to 45 with Graves disease. CDR3 nucleotides: TGTGCCAGCAGTGAGAATAAAGAGACCCAGTACTTC. Translating it yields CASSENKETQYF.